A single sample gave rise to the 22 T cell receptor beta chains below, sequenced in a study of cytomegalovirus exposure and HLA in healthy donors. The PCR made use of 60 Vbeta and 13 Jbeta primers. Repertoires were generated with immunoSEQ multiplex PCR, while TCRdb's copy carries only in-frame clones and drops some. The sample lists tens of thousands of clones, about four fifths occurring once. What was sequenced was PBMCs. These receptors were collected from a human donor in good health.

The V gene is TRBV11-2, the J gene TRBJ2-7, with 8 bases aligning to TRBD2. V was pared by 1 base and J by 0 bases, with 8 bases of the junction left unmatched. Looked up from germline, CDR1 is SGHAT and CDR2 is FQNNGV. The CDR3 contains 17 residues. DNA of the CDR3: TGTGCCAGCAGCTTAGTCCTAGCGGGCGGACCCTCCTACGAGCAGTACTTC. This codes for CASSLVLAGGPSYEQYF.

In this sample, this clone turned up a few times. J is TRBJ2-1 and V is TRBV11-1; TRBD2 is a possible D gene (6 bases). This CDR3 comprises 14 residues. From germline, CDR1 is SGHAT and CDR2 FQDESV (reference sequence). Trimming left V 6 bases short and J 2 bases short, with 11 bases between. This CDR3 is CASRGTGTYNEQFF. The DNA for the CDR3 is TGTGCCAGCAGGGGGACTGGAACCTACAATGAGCAGTTCTTC.

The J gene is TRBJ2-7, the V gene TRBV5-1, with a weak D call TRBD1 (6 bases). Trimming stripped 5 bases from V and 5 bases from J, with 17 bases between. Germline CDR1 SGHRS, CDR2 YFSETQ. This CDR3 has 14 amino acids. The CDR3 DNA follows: TGCGCCAGCAGAAAACAGGGATCGGCAGACGAGCAGTACTTC. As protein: CASRKQGSADEQYF.

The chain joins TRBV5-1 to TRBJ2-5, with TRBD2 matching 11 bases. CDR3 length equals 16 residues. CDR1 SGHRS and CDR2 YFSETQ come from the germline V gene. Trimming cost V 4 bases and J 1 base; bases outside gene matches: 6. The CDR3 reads CASSLGTSGLQETQYF. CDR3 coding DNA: TGCGCCAGCAGCCTCGGGACTAGCGGTCTCCAAGAGACCCAGTACTTC.

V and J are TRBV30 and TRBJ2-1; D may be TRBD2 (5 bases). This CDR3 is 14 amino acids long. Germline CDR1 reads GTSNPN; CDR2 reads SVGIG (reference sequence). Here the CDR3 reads CSTVGAGSYNEQFF. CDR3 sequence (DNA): TGTTCAACGGTCGGCGCGGGCTCCTACAATGAGCAGTTCTTC.

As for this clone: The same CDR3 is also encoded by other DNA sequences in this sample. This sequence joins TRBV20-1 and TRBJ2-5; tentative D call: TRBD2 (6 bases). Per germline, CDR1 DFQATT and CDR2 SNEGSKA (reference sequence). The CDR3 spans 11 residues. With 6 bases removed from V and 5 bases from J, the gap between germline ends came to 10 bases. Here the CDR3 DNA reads TGCAGTGCCCCCCGGGGGGAGACCCAGTACTTC. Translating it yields CSAPRGETQYF.

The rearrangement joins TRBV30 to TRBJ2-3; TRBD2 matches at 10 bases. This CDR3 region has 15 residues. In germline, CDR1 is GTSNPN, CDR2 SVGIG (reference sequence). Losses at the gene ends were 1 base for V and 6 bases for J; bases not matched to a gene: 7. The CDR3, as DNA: TGTGCCTGGAGTGGGCTAGCGGGGGCCAGGGATACGCAGTATTTT. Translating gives CAWSGLAGARDTQYF.

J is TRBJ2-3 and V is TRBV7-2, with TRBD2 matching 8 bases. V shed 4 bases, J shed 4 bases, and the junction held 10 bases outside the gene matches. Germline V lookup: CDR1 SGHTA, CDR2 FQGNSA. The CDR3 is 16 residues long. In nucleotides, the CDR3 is TGTGCCAGCAGCTCCGAGGGACTAGGGGGGTCAGATACGCAGTATTTT. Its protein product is CASSSEGLGGSDTQYF. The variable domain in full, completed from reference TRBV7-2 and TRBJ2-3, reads GAGVSQSPSNKVTEKGKDVELRCDPISGHTALYWYRQSLGQGLEFLIYFQGNSAPDKSGLPSDRFSAERTGGSVSTLTIQRTQQEDSAVYLCASSSEGLGGSDTQYFGPGTRLTVL.

The CDR3 DNA sequence: TGTGCCAGCAGCTTTACGCCCCTACAGAATGAGCAGTTCTTC. The encoded protein is CASSFTPLQNEQFF. J is TRBJ2-1 and V is TRBV5-4; D is uncertain. Between the trimmed V and J ends, which lost 2 bases and 7 bases, there was a span of 13 bases. The length of the CDR3 is 14 residues. Germline-derived CDR1 and CDR2 are SGHNT and YYREEE (reference sequence).

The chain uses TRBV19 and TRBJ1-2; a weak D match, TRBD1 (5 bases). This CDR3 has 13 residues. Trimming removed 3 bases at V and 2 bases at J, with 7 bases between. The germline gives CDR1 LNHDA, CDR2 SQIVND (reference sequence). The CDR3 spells CASSIRGNYGYTF. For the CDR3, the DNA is TGTGCCAGTAGTATCCGGGGGAACTATGGCTACACCTTC. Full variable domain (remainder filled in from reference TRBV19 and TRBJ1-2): DGGITQSPKYLFRKEGQNVTLSCEQNLNHDAMYWYRQDPGQGLRLIYYSQIVNDFQKGDIAEGYSVSREKKESFPLTVTSAQKNPTAFYLCASSIRGNYGYTFGSGTRLTVV.

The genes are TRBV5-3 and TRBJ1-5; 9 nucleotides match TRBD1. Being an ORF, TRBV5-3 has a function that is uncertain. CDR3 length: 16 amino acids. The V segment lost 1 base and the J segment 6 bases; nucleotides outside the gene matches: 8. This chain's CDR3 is CARSLTTGGAGQPQHF. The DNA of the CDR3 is TGTGCCAGAAGCTTGACTACAGGGGGCGCAGGTCAGCCCCAGCATTTT.

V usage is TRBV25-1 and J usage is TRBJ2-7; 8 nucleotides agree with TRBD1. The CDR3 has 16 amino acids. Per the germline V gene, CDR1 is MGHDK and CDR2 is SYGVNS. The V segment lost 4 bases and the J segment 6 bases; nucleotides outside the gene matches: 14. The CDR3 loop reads CASSAHGTGLSGEQYF. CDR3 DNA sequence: TGTGCCAGCAGTGCACACGGGACAGGCCTCTCGGGCGAGCAGTACTTC.

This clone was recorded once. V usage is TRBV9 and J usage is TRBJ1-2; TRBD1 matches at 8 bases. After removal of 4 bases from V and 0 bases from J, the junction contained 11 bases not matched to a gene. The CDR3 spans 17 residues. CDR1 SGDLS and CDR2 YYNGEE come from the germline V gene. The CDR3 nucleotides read TGTGCCAGCAGCTCAAGAACGGGACAGGATACTAACTATGGCTACACCTTC. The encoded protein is CASSSRTGQDTNYGYTF. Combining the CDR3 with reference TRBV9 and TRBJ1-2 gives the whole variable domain DSGVTQTPKHLITATGQRVTLRCSPRSGDLSVYWYQQSLDQGLQFLIQYYNGEERAKGNILERFSAQQFPDLHSELNLSSLELGDSALYFCASSSRTGQDTNYGYTFGSGTRLTVV.

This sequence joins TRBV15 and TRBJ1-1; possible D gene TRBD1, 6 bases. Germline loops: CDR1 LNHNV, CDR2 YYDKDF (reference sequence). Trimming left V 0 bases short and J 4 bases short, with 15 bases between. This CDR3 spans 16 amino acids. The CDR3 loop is CATSRDRGGFSTEAFF. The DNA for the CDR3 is TGTGCCACCAGCAGAGATCGAGGGGGTTTCAGCACTGAAGCTTTCTTT.

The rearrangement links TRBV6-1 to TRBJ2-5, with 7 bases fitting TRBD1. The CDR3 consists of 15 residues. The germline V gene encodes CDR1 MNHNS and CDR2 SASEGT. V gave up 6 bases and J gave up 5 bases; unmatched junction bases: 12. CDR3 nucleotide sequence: TGTGCCAGCAGAGGGACAGTGGGGGCGAGGGAGACCCAGTACTTC. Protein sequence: CASRGTVGARETQYF.

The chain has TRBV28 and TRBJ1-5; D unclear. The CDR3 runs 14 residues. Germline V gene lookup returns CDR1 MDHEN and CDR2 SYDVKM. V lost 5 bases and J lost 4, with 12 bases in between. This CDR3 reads CASSRPPGNQPQHF. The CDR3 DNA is TGTGCCAGCAGTCGACCCCCGGGAAATCAGCCCCAGCATTTT. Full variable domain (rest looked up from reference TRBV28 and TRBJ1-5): DVKVTQSSRYLVKRTGEKVFLECVQDMDHENMFWYRQDPGLGLRLIYFSYDVKMKEKGDIPEGYSVSREKKERFSLILESASTNQTSMYLCASSRPPGNQPQHFGDGTRLSIL.

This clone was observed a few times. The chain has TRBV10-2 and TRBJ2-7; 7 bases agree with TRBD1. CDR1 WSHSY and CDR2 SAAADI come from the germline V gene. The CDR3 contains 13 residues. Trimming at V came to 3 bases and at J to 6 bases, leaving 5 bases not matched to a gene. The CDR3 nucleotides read TGCGCCAGCAGTGATCAGGGGGTATCCGAGCAGTACTTC. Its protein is CASSDQGVSEQYF.

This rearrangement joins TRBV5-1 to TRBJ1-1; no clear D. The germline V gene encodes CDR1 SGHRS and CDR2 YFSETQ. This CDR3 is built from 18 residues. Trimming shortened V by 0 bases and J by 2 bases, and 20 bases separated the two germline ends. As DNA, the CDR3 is TGCGCCAGCAGCTTGGATCCTGTCTTGGGCCTCTCCAACACTGAAGCTTTCTTT. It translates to CASSLDPVLGLSNTEAFF.

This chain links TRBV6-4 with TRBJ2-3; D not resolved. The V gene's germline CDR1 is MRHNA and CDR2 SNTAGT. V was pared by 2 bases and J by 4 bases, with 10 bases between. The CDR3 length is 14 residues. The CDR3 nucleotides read TGTGCCAGCAGTGACCAAGACCGGGCAGATACGCAGTATTTT. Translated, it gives CASSDQDRADTQYF.

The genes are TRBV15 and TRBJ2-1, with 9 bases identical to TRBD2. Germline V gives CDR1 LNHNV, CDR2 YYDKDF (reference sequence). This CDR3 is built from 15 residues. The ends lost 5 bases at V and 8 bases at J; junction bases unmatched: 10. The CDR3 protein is CATSPLAGFSYEQFF. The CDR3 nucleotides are TGTGCCACCAGCCCCCTAGCGGGGTTTTCGTATGAGCAGTTCTTC.

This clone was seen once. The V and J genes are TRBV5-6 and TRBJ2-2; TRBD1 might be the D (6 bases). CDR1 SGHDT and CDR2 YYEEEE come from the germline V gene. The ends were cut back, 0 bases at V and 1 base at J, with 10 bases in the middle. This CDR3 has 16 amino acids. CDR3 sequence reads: CASSLVVTGNTGELFF. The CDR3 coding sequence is TGTGCCAGCAGCTTGGTGGTGACAGGGAACACCGGGGAGCTGTTTTTT.

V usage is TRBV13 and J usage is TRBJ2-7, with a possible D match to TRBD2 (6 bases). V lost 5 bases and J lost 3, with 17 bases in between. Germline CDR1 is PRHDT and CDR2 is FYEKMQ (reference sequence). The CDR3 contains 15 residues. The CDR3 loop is CASSRGTGSSYEQYF. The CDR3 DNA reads TGTGCCAGCAGCCGGGGGACGGGAAGTAGCTACGAGCAGTACTTC.